The clone carrying this T cell receptor (beta chain) has a count of ten or more. Naive CD8 T cell sorting was performed on the CD8+CD4-CCR7+CD45RA+ phenotype. This sample was taken from a study of molecular identifiers for immune sequencing clone quantification. This CDR3 is 16 amino acids long. Germline V gene data show CDR1 as SGDLS and CDR2 as YYNGEE. V trimming: 0 bases; J trimming: 3 bases; junction bases outside the gene matches: 6. TCRdb reprocessed the PCR reads via MiXCR and lists one record per CDR3 protein. The table has approximately 550,000 distinct CDR3 sequences, approximately 25% seen once; the top ten hold roughly 0.79%.

This sequence joins TRBV9 and TRBJ2-3; 8 bases line up with TRBD2. Material: naive CD8+ T cells from blood, with Jurkat cell RNA spiked in. Subset denoted: FACS-sorted CD8+CD4-CCR7+CD45RA+ naive T cells. The TCR sequence derives from a human donor in good health. Some libraries in this study had Jurkat cell RNA spiked in. In DNA form, the CDR3 reads TGTGCCAGCAGCGTAGCAGCGGGAGATTTGACAGATACGCAGTATTTT. This encodes CASSVAAGDLTDTQYF.